One and the same sample provided the 21 T cell receptor beta chains below, sequenced in a study of a mutant IDH1 vaccine in newly diagnosed glioma. Method: immunoSEQ multiplex PCR; TCRdb's copy keeps in-frame clones and lacks some. This table has around 60,000 clones, approximately 81% appearing once. The time point: week 23, last vaccination. A single vaccine dose contained 300 ug of mutant IDH1 20-mer peptide, and topical imiquimod was used with it. These TCRs' antigens remain unknown. The sample in question was PBMCs, obtained from a glioma patient whose treatment included an IDH1 peptide vaccine. The receptors shown here come from a man aged 30 to 39 with glioma.

The chain recombines TRBV5-4 with TRBJ2-1; 15 bases fit TRBD2. The CDR3 extends over 17 amino acids. CDR1 and CDR2 from the germline V gene are SGHNT and YYREEE (reference sequence). V dropped 3 bases and J dropped 4; count of bases not matched to a gene: 5. The CDR3 loop is CASSSGLAGGGYNEQFF. In DNA form, the CDR3 reads TGTGCCAGCAGCTCGGGACTAGCGGGGGGAGGATACAATGAGCAGTTCTTC.

J is TRBJ2-5 and V is TRBV28; 14 bases are a match to TRBD2. Germline trimming cut 4 bases from V and 5 bases from J; bases unmatched to any gene: 9. In germline, CDR1 is MDHEN, CDR2 SYDVKM. This CDR3 has 17 residues. The DNA for the CDR3 is TGTGCCAGCAGTTCTCGACTAGCGGGGGGGCCGGGTGAGACCCAGTACTTC. It encodes CASSSRLAGGPGETQYF.

The CDR3 DNA reads TGCGCCAGCAGCTCTGGAGGGGGCTCCTACGAGCAGTACTTC. Translated: CASSSGGGSYEQYF. This chain connects TRBV5-1 to TRBJ2-7, with D perhaps matching TRBD1 or TRBD2 (6 bases each). V lost 3 bases to trimming and J lost 0 bases, with 10 bases between them. This CDR3 has 14 residues. CDR1 and CDR2 (germline): SGHRS, YFSETQ.

The chain uses TRBV7-6 and TRBJ2-6; a weak D match, TRBD1 (6 bases). This CDR3 is built from 18 residues. Trimming left V 5 bases short and J 0 bases short, with 17 bases between. Germline lookup yields CDR1 SGHVS and CDR2 FNYEAQ. CDR3 nucleotide sequence: TGTGCCAGCAGCCTGACAGGTCTTTTAACCTCTGGGGCCAACGTCCTGACTTTC. This sequence encodes CASSLTGLLTSGANVLTF.

V gene TRBV13 combines with J gene TRBJ2-1, with TRBD2 identical over 8 bases. This CDR3 comprises 17 residues. Germline loops: CDR1 PRHDT, CDR2 FYEKMQ (reference sequence). Trimming removed 3 bases from V and 3 bases from J; junction bases left unmatched: 10. In nucleotides, the CDR3 is TGTGCCAGCAGCTTTTCCGGTGGCGGGGGGCTCTACAATGAGCAGTTCTTC. This codes for CASSFSGGGGLYNEQFF.

CDR3 bases: TGTGCCAGCAGTTACAAGACAGGGATTAACATTCAGTACTTC. It encodes CASSYKTGINIQYF. V is TRBV6-6 and J is TRBJ2-4, with TRBD1 identical over 7 bases. Germline V gives CDR1 MNHNY, CDR2 SVGAGI (reference sequence). Trimming removed 2 bases from V and 7 bases from J; junction bases left unmatched: 5. CDR3 length: 14 residues.

The gene calls are TRBV27 and TRBJ2-1; D is undetermined. This CDR3 spans 17 amino acids. Between the trimmed V and J ends, which lost 0 bases and 7 bases, there was a span of 19 bases. Germline-derived CDR1 and CDR2 are MNHEY and SMNVEV (reference sequence). CDR3 sequence (DNA): TGTGCCAGCAGTTTATCGAATACTTTAGTGACCTCTAATGAGCAGTTCTTC. Its translation is CASSLSNTLVTSNEQFF.

In this sample, this clone turned up a few times. The CDR3 DNA reads as TGTGCCAGCAGCTTGGCAGGGACTAATGAAAAACTGTTTTTT. Translating it yields CASSLAGTNEKLFF. The V gene is TRBV7-9, the J gene TRBJ1-4; tentatively, D is TRBD1 (5 bases). Trimming cost V 3 bases and J 2 bases, with 7 bases left between them. CDR1 SEHNR and CDR2 FQNEAQ come from the germline V gene (reference sequence). CDR3 size: 14 residues.

The chain employs TRBV7-2 and TRBJ2-3, with D possibly TRBD1 on 6 matching bases. Germline CDR1 reads SGHTA; CDR2 reads FQGNSA. The CDR3 contains 17 residues. V gave up 0 bases and J gave up 3 bases, with 16 bases separating them. CDR3 amino acids: CASSLALAGELTDTQYF. As DNA, the CDR3 is TGTGCCAGCAGCTTAGCATTAGCAGGGGAGTTGACAGATACGCAGTATTTT.

There are a few counts of this clone. The J gene is TRBJ1-5, the V gene TRBV15, with D unclear. V gave up 0 bases and J gave up 7 bases, with 10 bases separating them. CDR1 is LNHNV and CDR2 is YYDKDF in the germline V gene (reference sequence). CDR3 length: 14 residues. The CDR3 DNA follows: TGTGCCACCAGCAGAGATTTAGGGAAACAGCCCCAGCATTTT. Translation: CATSRDLGKQPQHF.

The rearrangement uses TRBV29-1 and TRBJ2-3; no clear D. The length of the CDR3 is 16 residues. V shed 0 bases and J shed 0 bases, with 13 bases lying between them. Germline assignment: CDR1 SQVTM and CDR2 ANQGSEA. This CDR3 reads CSVEDLFFASTDTQYF. The CDR3 region has the DNA TGCAGCGTTGAAGATCTTTTCTTTGCCAGCACAGATACGCAGTATTTT.

This chain connects TRBV29-1 to TRBJ1-2; D gene uncertain. There are 12 residues in the CDR3. The V and J ends lost 6 bases and 5 bases respectively, with 13 bases between them. Germline V gene data show CDR1 as SQVTM and CDR2 as ANQGSEA. In DNA form, the CDR3 reads TGCAGCGTCGAAAGAATTCAGTATGGCTACACCTTC. This encodes CSVERIQYGYTF.

The chain is built from TRBV6-4 and TRBJ1-1; perhaps TRBD1 as D (5 bases). CDR3 length: 13 residues. The V gene's germline CDR1 is MRHNA and CDR2 SNTAGT. V lost 3 bases and J lost 2, with 7 bases in between. CDR3 amino acids: CASSERGNTEAFF. In DNA form, the CDR3 reads TGTGCCAGCAGTGAAAGGGGAAACACTGAAGCTTTCTTT.

This chain links TRBV5-1 with TRBJ1-2; D is perhaps TRBD1 (6 bases). The V gene's germline CDR1 is SGHRS and CDR2 YFSETQ. Trimming shortened V by 0 bases and J by 6 bases, and 18 bases separated the two germline ends. The CDR3 has 16 residues. The CDR3 loop reads CASSLEIRATGNGYTF. CDR3 bases: TGCGCCAGCAGCTTGGAAATCAGGGCAACAGGGAATGGCTACACCTTC. Drawing the rest from reference TRBV5-1 and TRBJ1-2, the complete variable domain is KAGVTQTPRYLIKTRGQQVTLSCSPISGHRSVSWYQQTPGQGLQFLFEYFSETQRNKGNFPGRFSGRQFSNSRSEMNVSTLELGDSALYLCASSLEIRATGNGYTFGSGTRLTVV.

The chain uses TRBV6-5 and TRBJ2-5, with 9 bases that match TRBD1. Germline assignment: CDR1 MNHEY and CDR2 SVGAGI. J lost 5 bases, V lost 5 bases, and 9 bases had no gene match. The CDR3 length is 15 residues. CDR3 loop: CASSRRGQGGETQYF. The CDR3 nucleotides are TGTGCCAGCAGTCGCCGGGGACAGGGCGGCGAGACCCAGTACTTC.

This rearrangement joins TRBV30 to TRBJ1-1, with a weak D call TRBD1 (6 bases). Germline assignment: CDR1 GTSNPN and CDR2 SVGIG (reference sequence). Between the trimmed V and J ends, which lost 0 bases and 3 bases, there was a span of 11 bases. The CDR3 covers 14 residues. The DNA of the CDR3 is TGTGCCTGGAGTGTCAGGTACAGGGACACTGAAGCTTTCTTT. This sequence encodes CAWSVRYRDTEAFF.

The chain joins TRBV20-1 to TRBJ1-5; D is unresolved. This CDR3 has 11 amino acids. CDR1 DFQATT and CDR2 SNEGSKA come from the germline V gene (reference sequence). V lost 0 bases and J lost 5, with 2 bases in between. Here the CDR3 reads CSARDHQPQHF. CDR3 nucleotide sequence: TGCAGTGCTAGAGACCATCAGCCCCAGCATTTT.

V usage is TRBV13 and J usage is TRBJ1-2; TRBD1 agrees at 8 bases. Trimming at V came to 9 bases and at J to 2 bases, leaving 20 bases not matched to a gene. CDR1 and CDR2 from the germline V gene are PRHDT and FYEKMQ (reference sequence). The CDR3 extends over 18 amino acids. The CDR3 DNA follows: TGTGCCAGTTCCCTCCCCCCGGACAGGGCGGGCTTGAACTATGGCTACACCTTC. Its translation is CASSLPPDRAGLNYGYTF.

The V and J genes are TRBV2 and TRBJ2-7; tentatively, D is TRBD1 (6 bases). Germline CDR1 and CDR2: SNHLY and FYNNEI. The CDR3 totals 15 residues. V lost 7 bases and J lost 0, with 16 bases in between. The CDR3 is CASTYSPDSSYEQYF. The CDR3, as DNA: TGTGCCAGCACCTACAGCCCGGACAGCTCCTACGAGCAGTACTTC.

V and J are TRBV7-6 and TRBJ2-7; no firm D call. There are 14 residues in the CDR3. Germline V gene sequence: CDR1 SGHVS, CDR2 FNYEAQ. Trimming shortened V by 5 bases and J by 0 bases, and 11 bases separated the two germline ends. The CDR3 loop is CASSITESSYEQYF. The DNA of the CDR3 is TGTGCCAGCAGCATCACAGAAAGCTCCTACGAGCAGTACTTC.

V usage is TRBV2 and J usage is TRBJ2-2, with a possible D match to TRBD2 (6 bases). The germline gives CDR1 SNHLY, CDR2 FYNNEI. Between the trimmed V and J ends, which lost 7 bases and 9 bases, there was a span of 18 bases. There are 14 residues in the CDR3. The CDR3 nucleotides are TGTGCCAGCACAGGGACTCAAGTATCTCGGGAGCTGTTTTTT. As protein: CASTGTQVSRELFF.